The 13 T cell receptor beta chains below all came from one sample that was sequenced in a study of T cell responses to AZD1222 COVID-19 vaccine. Produced via immunoSEQ multiplex PCR; TCRdb's table is partial and in-frame only. The sample consists of about 130,000 clones, 90% of them appearing once. Sequenced here: peripheral blood, sampled on day 0 of MenACWY control vaccination. The source is an adult in good health.

CDR3 nucleotides: TGCGCCAGCAGCTTTTTAACCGGGGAGCTGTTTTTT. Translated: CASSFLTGELFF. V and J are TRBV4-1 and TRBJ2-2, with D unclear. Germline CDR1 and CDR2: MGHRA and YSYEKL. V was cut by 5 bases and J by 5 bases, with 6 bases left in between. The CDR3 totals 12 residues.

The V call is TRBV9, the J call TRBJ1-1; D gene uncertain. The CDR3 is 12 amino acids. The V end lost 3 bases, the J end lost 3 bases, and 6 bases lay between the germline ends. Germline CDR1 SGDLS, CDR2 YYNGEE. The CDR3 sequence is CASSDRDTEAFF. The CDR3 DNA is TGTGCCAGCAGCGACCGGGACACTGAAGCTTTCTTT.

The chain joins TRBV27 to TRBJ2-2; D call uncertain. Germline V gives CDR1 MNHEY, CDR2 SMNVEV (reference sequence). The CDR3 has 14 residues. V lost 2 bases and J lost 5, with 9 bases in between. The CDR3 region has the DNA TGTGCCAGCAGTTTAGCCAGGTTAACCGGGGAGCTGTTTTTT. Protein: CASSLARLTGELFF.

This rearrangement joins TRBV29-1 to TRBJ2-1; tentatively, D is TRBD2 (5 bases). The germline V gene encodes CDR1 SQVTM and CDR2 ANQGSEA. The CDR3 extends over 13 amino acids. V was shortened by 4 bases and J by 2 bases, with 9 bases between the two germline ends. The CDR3, as DNA: TGCAGCGTTGTGGTAGCGACCTACAATGAGCAGTTCTTC. Protein sequence: CSVVVATYNEQFF.

The chain joins TRBV7-9 to TRBJ1-4; 9 nucleotides match TRBD1. The CDR3 has 15 amino acids. Per the germline V gene, CDR1 is SEHNR and CDR2 is FQNEAQ (reference sequence). J gave up 5 bases and V 4 bases, and 5 bases lay outside the gene matches. DNA of the CDR3: TGTGCCAGCAGCTCAGGGGACAGGGAAAATGAAAAACTGTTTTTT. Its protein product is CASSSGDRENEKLFF. Full variable domain (missing parts from reference TRBV7-9 and TRBJ1-4): DTGVSQNPRHKITKRGQNVTFRCDPISEHNRLYWYRQTLGQGPEFLTYFQNEAQLEKSRLLSDRFSAERPKGSFSTLEIQRTEQGDSAMYLCASSSGDRENEKLFFGSGTQLSVL.

The chain recombines TRBV7-2 with TRBJ1-5; a possible D gene is TRBD1 (5 bases). CDR3 length: 17 amino acids. Germline values: CDR1 SGHTA, CDR2 FQGNSA. The germline V and J ends were trimmed by 2 bases and 3 bases, with 17 bases remaining between them. The CDR3: CASSLRWEGNNNQPQHF. Here the CDR3 DNA reads TGTGCCAGCAGCTTAAGATGGGAGGGGAACAACAATCAGCCCCAGCATTTT.

The rearrangement joins TRBV3-1 (or the pseudogene TRBV3-2) to TRBJ1-5; 7 bases line up with TRBD1. V gave up 1 base and J gave up 2 bases; unmatched junction bases: 2. This CDR3 has 15 residues. The germline gives CDR1 LGHDT, CDR2 YNNKEL (reference sequence). CDR3 DNA sequence: TGTGCCAGCAGCCAAGGTGGACAGGGCAATCAGCCCCAGCATTTT. Translating gives CASSQGGQGNQPQHF.

The chain joins TRBV18 to TRBJ1-3, with D maybe TRBD1 (6 bases). V was cut by 5 bases and J by 4 bases, with 18 bases left in between. The CDR3 contains 16 residues. Germline CDR1 KGHSH, CDR2 LQKENI. The CDR3 sequence is CASSGRQQGIGNTIYF. The CDR3 DNA follows: TGTGCCAGCTCAGGCAGACAACAGGGAATCGGAAACACCATATATTTT.

The J gene is TRBJ1-1, the V gene TRBV9, with a possible D match to TRBD1 (6 bases). The CDR3 has 15 amino acids. Germline V gene lookup returns CDR1 SGDLS and CDR2 YYNGEE. Trimming removed 0 bases from V and 4 bases from J, with 13 bases in between. The CDR3 DNA follows: TGTGCCAGCAGCGTAGAACAGGGCAGGGTCACTGAAGCTTTCTTT. It translates to CASSVEQGRVTEAFF. Complete variable domain (other parts from reference TRBV9 and TRBJ1-1): DSGVTQTPKHLITATGQRVTLRCSPRSGDLSVYWYQQSLDQGLQFLIQYYNGEERAKGNILERFSAQQFPDLHSELNLSSLELGDSALYFCASSVEQGRVTEAFFGQGTRLTVV.

The rearrangement uses TRBV4-3 and TRBJ1-2; the D is unclear. Germline CDR1 reads LGHNA; CDR2 reads YSLEER. This CDR3 has 11 amino acids. Trimming took 1 base from V and 7 from J, leaving 4 bases between them. This CDR3 reads CASSQGGGYTF. In nucleotides, the CDR3 is TGCGCCAGCAGCCAAGGGGGTGGCTACACCTTC.

V and J are TRBV6-2 or TRBV6-3 and TRBJ2-5, with 9 bases fitting TRBD2. Germline V gene data show CDR1 as MNHEY and CDR2 as SVGEGT. This CDR3 comprises 15 residues. The J segment lost 5 bases and the V segment lost 2 bases, leaving 6 bases of the junction unmatched. CDR3 loop: CASSYDASGAETQYF. DNA for the CDR3: TGTGCCAGCAGTTACGATGCTAGCGGGGCGGAGACCCAGTACTTC.

V is TRBV6-5 and J is TRBJ1-5; TRBD1 is a possible D gene (5 bases). Germline V gene lookup returns CDR1 MNHEY and CDR2 SVGAGI. The CDR3 is made up of 15 amino acids. V was pared by 6 bases and J by 1 base, with 13 bases between. CDR3 coding DNA: TGTGCCAGCAGCTCGACCGGGGCGAGCAATCAGCCCCAGCATTTT. This encodes CASSSTGASNQPQHF.

The chain combines TRBV2 with TRBJ1-4; D is ambiguous. V was clipped by 6 bases and J by 12 bases, with 23 bases between them. The CDR3 runs 15 residues. In germline, CDR1 is SNHLY, CDR2 FYNNEI. The CDR3 reads CASRDHNNLREELFF. The CDR3, as DNA: TGTGCCAGCAGGGACCACAATAATCTTAGGGAGGAACTGTTTTTT. Drawing the rest from reference TRBV2 and TRBJ1-4, the complete variable domain is EPEVTQTPSHQVTQMGQEVILRCVPISNHLYFYWYRQILGQKVEFLVSFYNNEISEKSEIFDDQFSVERPDGSNFTLKIRSTKLEDSAMYFCASRDHNNLREELFFGSGTQLSVL.